Each of the 29 T cell receptor beta chains below was sequenced from the same sample in a study of fetal regulatory T cell absence and autoimmunity. Sequencing used immunoSEQ multiplex PCR; TCRdb keeps in-frame clones, though not all of them. This repertoire shows approximately 94,000 clones, 55% to 75% found once; its top ten account for 2%. Material: pancreas tissue. These receptors originate from a male donor with IPEX syndrome.

This clone was counted a few times. The V gene is TRBV4-1, the J gene TRBJ2-7; D is possibly TRBD2 (6 bases). The CDR3 extends over 15 amino acids. Germline V gene data show CDR1 as MGHRA and CDR2 as YSYEKL. The V end lost 1 base, the J end lost 3 bases, and 13 bases lay between the germline ends. The CDR3 is CASSQALARHYEQYF. The CDR3 bases are TGCGCCAGCAGCCAAGCTCTAGCGAGGCACTACGAGCAGTACTTC.

The genes are TRBV19 and TRBJ2-2; 8 bases align to TRBD2. V dropped 1 base and J dropped 4; count of bases not matched to a gene: 8. Looked up from germline, CDR1 is LNHDA and CDR2 is SQIVND (reference sequence). The CDR3 has 17 residues. CDR3 nucleotide sequence: TGTGCCAGTAGTATAGTAGGGCCCGGGACTAGCACCGGGGAGCTGTTTTTT. Translating gives CASSIVGPGTSTGELFF.

This clone was counted a single time. The chain is built from TRBV19 and TRBJ2-1, with 8 nucleotides matching TRBD2. This CDR3 comprises 17 residues. The germline CDR1 and CDR2 sequences are LNHDA and SQIVND (reference sequence). J gave up 0 bases and V 4 bases, and 8 bases lay outside the gene matches. Written as DNA, the CDR3 is TGTGCCAGTAGTACAAGACTAGCGACCCGCTCCTACAATGAGCAGTTCTTC. Translation: CASSTRLATRSYNEQFF.

The chain is built from TRBV9 and TRBJ2-7, with D possibly being TRBD1 (5 bases). Trimming took off 3 bases at V and 0 bases at J, with 10 bases between the two ends. Germline V gene sequence: CDR1 SGDLS, CDR2 YYNGEE. The CDR3 runs to 14 residues. The CDR3 is CASSASQGSYEQYF. CDR3 in DNA: TGTGCCAGCAGCGCGAGCCAGGGCTCCTACGAGCAGTACTTC. The variable domain in full, with the rest retrieved from reference TRBV9 and TRBJ2-7, is DSGVTQTPKHLITATGQRVTLRCSPRSGDLSVYWYQQSLDQGLQFLIQYYNGEERAKGNILERFSAQQFPDLHSELNLSSLELGDSALYFCASSASQGSYEQYFGPGTRLTVT.

The count of this clone is one. The chain links TRBV4-3 to TRBJ2-1; 10 bases line up with TRBD2. The trim removed 0 bases at V and 7 bases at J, leaving 6 bases unmatched. From germline, CDR1 is LGHNA and CDR2 YSLEER. The CDR3 runs 16 residues. In nucleotides, the CDR3 is TGCGCCAGCAGCCAAGATAGTCTAGCGGGGGAGAATGAGCAGTTCTTC. Protein product: CASSQDSLAGENEQFF.

The chain has TRBV6-5 and TRBJ2-7; 11 bases fit TRBD2. The CDR3 is 15 residues long. CDR1 and CDR2 (germline): MNHEY, SVGAGI. V gave up 1 base and J gave up 3 bases; unmatched junction bases: 2. CDR3: CASSYLLAGGYEQYF. The CDR3 bases are TGTGCCAGCAGTTACTTGCTAGCGGGGGGCTACGAGCAGTACTTC.

This chain connects TRBV7-9 to TRBJ2-7, with unresolved D. Germline V gives CDR1 SEHNR, CDR2 FQNEAQ (reference sequence). The CDR3 runs 14 residues. V lost 5 bases and J 0 bases, leaving 11 bases between the germline ends. CDR3 bases: TGTGCCAGCAGCACCGGAATTAGCTCCTACGAGCAGTACTTC. It translates to CASSTGISSYEQYF.

This chain connects TRBV9 to TRBJ2-7; TRBD1 might be the D (6 bases). The V gene's germline CDR1 is SGDLS and CDR2 YYNGEE. The length of the CDR3 is 12 residues. V lost 7 bases, J lost 7 bases, and 15 bases lay in between. Written as DNA, the CDR3 is TGTGCCAGCGGCCCTGGGGGCCCGGAGCAGTACTTC. It yields the protein CASGPGGPEQYF. The full variable domain, in which reference TRBV9 and TRBJ2-7 provide the parts outside the CDR3, is DSGVTQTPKHLITATGQRVTLRCSPRSGDLSVYWYQQSLDQGLQFLIQYYNGEERAKGNILERFSAQQFPDLHSELNLSSLELGDSALYFCASGPGGPEQYFGPGTRLTVT.

The V call is TRBV5-4, the J call TRBJ2-7; TRBD2 agrees at 10 bases. CDR1 and CDR2 (germline): SGHNT, YYREEE (reference sequence). The CDR3 is made up of 19 amino acids. Trimming at V came to 3 bases and at J to 3 bases, leaving 18 bases not matched to a gene. This chain's CDR3 is CASSSNMRASGGKYYEQYF. DNA of the CDR3: TGTGCCAGCAGCTCGAATATGCGGGCTAGCGGGGGCAAATACTACGAGCAGTACTTC. Looking up the rest from reference TRBV5-4 and TRBJ2-7 gives the full variable domain: ETGVTQSPTHLIKTRGQQVTLRCSSQSGHNTVSWYQQALGQGPQFIFQYYREEENGRGNFPPRFSGLQFPNYSSELNVNALELDDSALYLCASSSNMRASGGKYYEQYFGPGTRLTVT.

This clone showed up just a few times. The chain recombines TRBV18 with TRBJ2-2; TRBD2 matches at 7 bases. Germline-derived CDR1 and CDR2 are KGHSH and LQKENI. The CDR3 totals 17 residues. Trimming at V came to 3 bases and at J to 3 bases, leaving 10 bases not matched to a gene. The CDR3 protein is CASSPETRREYTGELFF. The CDR3 DNA follows: TGTGCCAGCTCACCTGAGACTAGGCGGGAGTACACCGGGGAGCTGTTTTTT. The complete variable domain, with remaining parts taken from reference TRBV18 and TRBJ2-2, reads NAGVMQNPRHLVRRRGQEARLRCSPMKGHSHVYWYRQLPEEGLKFMVYLQKENIIDESGMPKERFSAEFPKEGPSILRIQQVVRGDSAAYFCASSPETRREYTGELFFGEGSRLTVL.

A remark on this clone: A much larger clone is a single base away; this may be a read error. The V call is TRBV5-4, the J call TRBJ2-1; D is uncertain. This CDR3 spans 11 amino acids. CDR1 and CDR2 from the germline V gene are SGHNT and YYREEE (reference sequence). The V gene lost 4 bases and the J gene lost 3 bases, with 2 bases spanning the gap. CDR3: CASSDYNEQFF. Written as DNA, the CDR3 is TGTGCCAGCAGCGACTACAATGAGCAGTTCTTC. Full variable domain (missing parts from reference TRBV5-4 and TRBJ2-1): ETGVTQSPTHLIKTRGQQVTLRCSSQSGHNTVSWYQQALGQGPQFIFQYYREEENGRGNFPPRFSGLQFPNYSSELNVNALELDDSALYLCASSDYNEQFFGPGTRLTVL.

This sequence joins TRBV5-1 and TRBJ2-5; 8 positions match TRBD1. Germline V gives CDR1 SGHRS, CDR2 YFSETQ. The CDR3 runs 13 residues. V was pared by 4 bases and J by 4 bases, with 3 bases of the junction left unmatched. The CDR3 DNA follows: TGCGCCAGCAGCCTGGACAGGGCAGAGACCCAGTACTTC. Residues: CASSLDRAETQYF.

J is TRBJ1-1 and V is TRBV7-9, with D uncertain. The CDR3 covers 13 residues. The V and J ends lost 2 bases and 3 bases respectively, with 7 bases between them. Germline V gene data show CDR1 as SEHNR and CDR2 as FQNEAQ (reference sequence). This CDR3 reads CASSLLGDTEAFF. CDR3 sequence (DNA): TGTGCCAGCAGCTTACTGGGAGACACTGAAGCTTTCTTT.

The rearrangement uses TRBV12-5 and TRBJ2-1; TRBD2 matches 10 bases. Unmatched junction bases numbered 17, after V lost 0 bases and J lost 3 bases. This CDR3 contains 21 residues. Germline CDR1 LGHNT, CDR2 FRNRAP. CDR3 residues: CASGLVTTSGHPIPYYNEQFF. CDR3 DNA sequence: TGTGCTAGTGGTTTGGTAACGACTAGCGGGCACCCCATCCCCTACTACAATGAGCAGTTCTTC.

The CDR3: CASSQGVRFVNEQFF. The DNA of the CDR3 is TGCGCCAGCAGCCAAGGGGTGAGGTTCGTAAATGAGCAGTTCTTC. The chain is built from TRBV4-3 and TRBJ2-1; D uncertain. Trimming removed 1 base from V and 7 bases from J, with 14 bases in between. The CDR3 runs to 15 residues. Germline lookup yields CDR1 LGHNA and CDR2 YSLEER.

The genes are TRBV10-1 and TRBJ2-3, with 13 bases fitting TRBD2. CDR3 size: 16 residues. The V and J ends lost 6 bases and 5 bases, in that order; junction bases with no gene match: 8. Germline lookup yields CDR1 WNHNN and CDR2 SYGVQD (reference sequence). CDR3 DNA sequence: TGCGCCAGCAGCCCCACTAGCGGGAGGGCCATAGATACGCAGTATTTT. It translates to CASSPTSGRAIDTQYF.

The chain links TRBV7-2 to TRBJ2-7; 8 positions match TRBD2. This CDR3 is 15 amino acids long. V was clipped by 1 base and J by 3 bases; unmatched bases: 5. Looked up from germline, CDR1 is SGHTA and CDR2 is FQGNSA. The CDR3 nucleotides are TGTGCCAGCAGCTTAGGACTAGCGAGTCTCTACGAGCAGTACTTC. As protein: CASSLGLASLYEQYF.

The V and J genes are TRBV19 and TRBJ2-7; no definite D call. Germline CDR1 and CDR2: LNHDA and SQIVND (reference sequence). The CDR3 has 11 amino acids. The V gene lost 1 base and the J gene lost 6 bases, with 4 bases spanning the gap. The CDR3 DNA follows: TGTGCCAGTAGTATAGGGCCCGAGCAGTACTTC. Its translation is CASSIGPEQYF.

The chain is built from TRBV28 and TRBJ1-4; D is unresolved. Trimming left V 10 bases short and J 3 bases short, with 18 bases between. The CDR3 extends over 15 amino acids. Germline loops: CDR1 MDHEN, CDR2 SYDVKM. The CDR3 loop is CATRRVSASNEKLFF. Here the CDR3 DNA reads TGTGCCACCCGGCGGGTGTCAGCCTCTAATGAAAAACTGTTTTTT.

This rearrangement joins TRBV6-5 to TRBJ2-7; 9 bases are a match to TRBD1. The V gene's germline CDR1 is MNHEY and CDR2 SVGAGI. With 2 bases clipped from V and 4 bases from J, the junction kept 6 bases outside the gene matches. The CDR3 is made up of 15 amino acids. CDR3: CASSYQQGAKYEQYF. The DNA for the CDR3 is TGTGCCAGCAGTTACCAACAGGGGGCTAAGTACGAGCAGTACTTC.

This clone was observed a few times. The chain couples TRBV5-1 to TRBJ2-7; D uncertain. The CDR3 consists of 11 residues. The germline V gene encodes CDR1 SGHRS and CDR2 YFSETQ. With 3 bases removed from V and 5 bases from J, the gap between germline ends came to 6 bases. CDR3 loop: CASSSRDEQYF. CDR3 sequence (DNA): TGCGCCAGCAGCTCCCGCGACGAGCAGTACTTC.

The chain employs TRBV30 and TRBJ1-2, with D possibly matching TRBD1 (5 bases). The CDR3 has 12 amino acids. With 5 bases removed from V and 2 bases from J, the gap between germline ends came to 9 bases. Per germline, CDR1 GTSNPN and CDR2 SVGIG (reference sequence). CDR3 bases: TGTGCCTGGGGTCAGGGCAACTATGGCTACACCTTC. Translation: CAWGQGNYGYTF.

V is TRBV4-3 and J is TRBJ1-5, with D unresolved. CDR1 and CDR2 from the germline V gene are LGHNA and YSLEER. This CDR3 is built from 13 residues. V was shortened by 3 bases and J by 3 bases, with 6 bases between the two germline ends. The CDR3 sequence is CASSQWINQPQHF. The CDR3 coding sequence is TGCGCCAGCAGCCAGTGGATCAATCAGCCCCAGCATTTT.

The V call is TRBV6-5, the J call TRBJ2-5; the match to TRBD1 covers 7 bases. Germline V CDR1 and CDR2: MNHEY, SVGAGI. The CDR3 contains 13 residues. V was pared by 0 bases and J by 5 bases, with 0 bases of the junction left unmatched. CDR3 bases: TGTGCCAGCAGTTACTCGGACAGGGAGACCCAGTACTTC. Translation gives CASSYSDRETQYF.

The chain combines TRBV30 with TRBJ1-1; D gene ambiguous. Germline V gives CDR1 GTSNPN, CDR2 SVGIG (reference sequence). The CDR3 length is 13 residues. The V and J ends lost 0 bases and 7 bases respectively, with 12 bases between them. The CDR3 DNA reads as TGTGCCTGGAGTGTAGGAGGTGGGGTTGAAGCTTTCTTT. It translates to CAWSVGGGVEAFF.

The sample holds one count of this clone. J is TRBJ2-7 and V is TRBV15; 8 positions agree with TRBD2. Trimming removed 5 bases from V and 1 base from J; junction bases left unmatched: 10. Looked up from germline, CDR1 is LNHNV and CDR2 is YYDKDF (reference sequence). The CDR3 covers 16 residues. The CDR3 nucleotides read TGTGCCACCAGCGAGCGGGAGAGGGGTCCTTCCTACGAGCAGTACTTC. This sequence encodes CATSERERGPSYEQYF.

The chain uses TRBV21-1 and TRBJ2-1; the table's D call of TRBD2 was not tested on the DNA. TRBV21-1 is a recognized pseudogene. This CDR3 spans 16 amino acids. CDR3 protein: CASSKRSSGSGHEQFF. The CDR3 DNA sequence: TGTGCCAGCAGCAAAAGGTCAAGCGGGAGTGGTCATGAGCAGTTCTTC.

V gene TRBV2 combines with J gene TRBJ1-4, with 7 bases fitting TRBD1. CDR1 and CDR2 (germline): SNHLY, FYNNEI. J lost 8 bases, V lost 6 bases, and 9 bases had no gene match. This CDR3 is built from 14 residues. CDR3 amino acids: CASRDDRVKEKLFF. Here the CDR3 DNA reads TGTGCCAGCAGGGATGACAGGGTTAAGGAAAAACTGTTTTTT.

The chain employs TRBV9 and TRBJ2-5; 7 bases align to TRBD2. The junction had 13 bases not matched to a gene; V was cut back by 8 bases and J by 3 bases. This CDR3 has 15 residues. Germline assignment: CDR1 SGDLS and CDR2 YYNGEE. CDR3 in DNA: TGTGCCAGAATCGCCCGTTGGGGGGGGGAAGAGACCCAGTACTTC. As protein: CARIARWGGEETQYF.